These 10 T cell receptor beta chains share one sample of origin, sequenced in a study of blood T cell repertoires in COVID-19. The assay was immunoSEQ multiplex PCR, and TCRdb's table has in-frame clones only and misses some. The repertoire holds a few hundred thousand clones, with around 83% as singletons. The sequenced sample was peripheral blood. Receptor source: a woman between 65 and 79 years old with COVID-19, enrolled during active disease.

V usage is TRBV11-2 and J usage is TRBJ1-3; possible D gene TRBD1, 6 bases. From germline, CDR1 is SGHAT and CDR2 FQNNGV. V was cut by 3 bases and J by 3 bases, with 9 bases left in between. This CDR3 has 14 amino acids. CDR3 bases: TGTGCCAGCAGCTTTGCCAGGGGTGGAAACACCATATATTTT. Amino acid sequence: CASSFARGGNTIYF. Based on the CDR3 plus reference TRBV11-2 and TRBJ1-3, the full variable domain is EAGVAQSPRYKIIEKRQSVAFWCNPISGHATLYWYQQILGQGPKLLIQFQNNGVVDDSQLPKDRFSAERLKGVDSTLKIQPAKLEDSAVYLCASSFARGGNTIYFGEGSWLTVV.

This clone was detected once. Other nucleotide sequences from this sample produce the same CDR3. DNA of the CDR3: TGTGCCAGCAGCTTAAGTACAGGGACAGATACGCAGTATTTT. This translates into CASSLSTGTDTQYF. The chain is built from TRBV11-2 and TRBJ2-3, with TRBD1 as a possible D gene (6 bases). The length of the CDR3 is 14 residues. V was shortened by 2 bases and J by 3 bases, with 9 bases between the two germline ends. Germline CDR1 and CDR2: SGHAT and FQNNGV.

The chain recombines TRBV20-1 with TRBJ2-7, with D tentatively TRBD1 (6 bases). Per the germline V gene, CDR1 is DFQATT and CDR2 is SNEGSKA (reference sequence). The V end was cut by 3 bases, the J end by 3 bases, with 12 bases between. The CDR3 contains 13 residues. The CDR3: CSASSGAIYEQYF. The CDR3 coding sequence is TGCAGTGCTAGTTCAGGGGCGATCTACGAGCAGTACTTC.

About this clone itself: Other DNA sequences in the sample encode the same CDR3. The CDR3: CASSSPGSSTDTQYF. In DNA form, the CDR3 reads TGTGCCAGCAGTTCCCCGGGAAGTAGCACAGATACGCAGTATTTT. This rearrangement joins TRBV6-2 or TRBV6-3 to TRBJ2-3; tentative D call: TRBD2 (5 bases). The CDR3 spans 15 residues. Trimming removed 4 bases from V and 0 bases from J, with 11 bases in between. Per germline, CDR1 MNHEY and CDR2 SVGEGT.

CDR3 bases: TGTGCCAGCAGCTTGACTCCAACCTACGAGCAGTACTTC. Protein product: CASSLTPTYEQYF. J is TRBJ2-7 and V is TRBV7-2; no firm D call. The CDR3 runs 13 residues. Germline CDR1 and CDR2: SGHTA and FQGNSA. The ends were cut back, 3 bases at V and 2 bases at J, with 8 bases in the middle. Together with reference TRBV7-2 and TRBJ2-7, the CDR3 gives the full variable domain: GAGVSQSPSNKVTEKGKDVELRCDPISGHTALYWYRQSLGQGLEFLIYFQGNSAPDKSGLPSDRFSAERTGGSVSTLTIQRTQQEDSAVYLCASSLTPTYEQYFGPGTRLTVT.

The rearrangement joins TRBV2 to TRBJ2-1; TRBD2 aligns across 12 bases. Looked up from germline, CDR1 is SNHLY and CDR2 is FYNNEI. The CDR3 sequence is 15 residues long. V was pared by 7 bases and J by 10 bases, with 11 bases of the junction left unmatched. The CDR3, as DNA: TGTGCCAGCACCCTCGGACTAGCGGGGAGTGGCGAGCAGTTCTTC. Encoded protein: CASTLGLAGSGEQFF.

The V gene is TRBV7-2, the J gene TRBJ1-1; tentatively, D is TRBD1 (5 bases). CDR1 is SGHTA, CDR2 FQGNSA, per germline. The CDR3 contains 13 residues. V lost 6 bases, J lost 4 bases, and 12 bases lay in between. This CDR3 is CASSLMGGTEAFF. CDR3 in DNA: TGTGCCAGCAGTTTGATGGGGGGCACTGAAGCTTTCTTT.

J is TRBJ2-1 and V is TRBV30, with 10 bases fitting TRBD2. The CDR3 has 12 amino acids. The V segment lost 4 bases and the J segment 9 bases; nucleotides outside the gene matches: 3. CDR1 and CDR2 from the germline V gene are GTSNPN and SVGIG (reference sequence). CDR3 sequence reads: CAWTSGSSEQFF. DNA of the CDR3: TGTGCCTGGACTAGCGGGAGTAGTGAGCAGTTCTTC.

The J gene is TRBJ2-1, the V gene TRBV7-8; possible D gene TRBD2, 6 bases. The CDR3 runs 16 residues. Germline V gives CDR1 SGHVS, CDR2 FQNEAQ. The ends were cut back, 1 base at V and 2 bases at J, with 12 bases in the middle. The CDR3 coding sequence is TGTGCCAGCAGCTTAGGGGGCGGGGCGCCCTACAATGAGCAGTTCTTC. Translation gives CASSLGGGAPYNEQFF.

This rearrangement joins TRBV7-9 to TRBJ2-1; 12 nucleotides agree with TRBD2. The V and J ends lost 5 bases and 7 bases, in that order; junction bases with no gene match: 3. The CDR3 runs to 14 residues. From germline, CDR1 is SEHNR and CDR2 FQNEAQ (reference sequence). As DNA, the CDR3 is TGTGCCAGCAGCCTCGGACTAGCGGGGAATGAGCAGTTCTTC. Translated: CASSLGLAGNEQFF. Full variable domain (rest looked up from reference TRBV7-9 and TRBJ2-1): DTGVSQNPRHKITKRGQNVTFRCDPISEHNRLYWYRQTLGQGPEFLTYFQNEAQLEKSRLLSDRFSAERPKGSFSTLEIQRTEQGDSAMYLCASSLGLAGNEQFFGPGTRLTVL.